This entry describes one T cell receptor beta chain. Its specificity is not known. This entry is derived from a study of T cell responses to AZD1222 COVID-19 vaccine. The V and J ends lost 5 bases and 2 bases, in that order; junction bases with no gene match: 12. CDR3 length: 17 residues. Study-level results: An increase in Spike-specific TCR breadth and depth was observed after two AZD1222 doses.

Assay: immunoSEQ multiplex PCR; the TCRdb copy retains only in-frame clones and omits some. This sample yields 98,000 or so clones, of which over 85% are seen a single time; roughly 5% belongs to the top ten. Sequenced material: peripheral blood, taken on day 0 of AZD1222 vaccination. The source of this sequence is an adult in good health. This chain uses TRBV6-7 with TRBJ2-7, with 10 bases that match TRBD2. TRBV6-7 is annotated as an ORF whose role is uncertain. The CDR3 DNA is TGTGCCAGCAGTGTCCCAAGAGCGGGAGGGGGTCCCTACGAGCAGTACTTC. It encodes CASSVPRAGGGPYEQYF.